The 28 T cell receptor beta chains below all came from one sample that was sequenced in a study of T-cell memory formation after mild COVID-19. Each CDR3 protein gets one entry after TCRdb re-called the 5' RACE reads with MiXCR. Counted here are about 88,000 distinct CDR3 sequences, 20% to 30% occurring once; the ten biggest clones make up roughly two fifths. The sequencing sample was made of PBMCs or a T cell subset sorted from them (not recorded which). These receptors came from a man aged 18 to 30 who had mild COVID-19 (a few samples of this study predate the infection). Cell type and time point are not known.

The chain is built from TRBV7-2 and TRBJ2-2; TRBD2 matches at 8 bases. The CDR3 consists of 16 residues. The germline CDR1 and CDR2 sequences are SGHTA and FQGNSA. With 1 base clipped from V and 4 bases from J, the junction kept 5 bases outside the gene matches. The DNA of the CDR3 is TGTGCCAGCAGCTTAGTTCTGCGGGGGGCCACCGGGGAGCTGTTTTTT. This gives the protein CASSLVLRGATGELFF. Based on the CDR3 plus reference TRBV7-2 and TRBJ2-2, the full variable domain is GAGVSQSPSNKVTEKGKDVELRCDPISGHTALYWYRQSLGQGLEFLIYFQGNSAPDKSGLPSDRFSAERTGGSVSTLTIQRTQQEDSAVYLCASSLVLRGATGELFFGEGSRLTVL.

The chain joins TRBV7-9 to TRBJ2-3; D possibly matches TRBD1 or TRBD2 (5 bases each). This CDR3 is built from 11 residues. V was trimmed by 10 bases and J by 6 bases, leaving 11 bases between them. Looked up from germline, CDR1 is SEHNR and CDR2 is FQNEAQ (reference sequence). The chain's CDR3 is CAIGAADTQYF. The DNA of the CDR3 is TGTGCCATCGGGGCGGCCGATACGCAGTATTTT.

This clonotype was seen a few times. V gene TRBV5-4 combines with J gene TRBJ2-2, with unresolved D. V dropped 2 bases and J dropped 5 bases, with 4 bases sitting between them. CDR3 size: 12 residues. Germline CDR1 and CDR2: SGHNT and YYREEE (reference sequence). CDR3 amino acids: CASSFRTGELFF. In DNA, the CDR3 is TGTGCCAGCAGCTTCCGTACCGGGGAGCTGTTTTTT.

The rearrangement joins TRBV5-1 to TRBJ1-1, with no clear D. This CDR3 comprises 11 residues. Between the trimmed V and J ends, which lost 2 bases and 8 bases, there was a span of 7 bases. CDR1 SGHRS and CDR2 YFSETQ come from the germline V gene. CDR3 in amino acids: CASSFGPEAFF. For the CDR3, the DNA is TGCGCCAGCAGCTTTGGACCGGAAGCTTTCTTT.

This rearrangement joins TRBV4-3 to TRBJ2-7; 8 nucleotides line up with TRBD1. The germline gives CDR1 LGHNA, CDR2 YSLEER. Losses at the gene ends were 0 bases for V and 2 bases for J; bases not matched to a gene: 6. The length of the CDR3 is 16 residues. The CDR3 here is CASSQDLAGGPYEQYF. The CDR3 nucleotides read TGCGCCAGCAGCCAAGATTTAGCAGGGGGCCCCTACGAGCAGTACTTC.

The gene calls are TRBV7-2 and TRBJ1-5, with D tentatively TRBD1 (5 bases). Germline values: CDR1 SGHTA, CDR2 FQGNSA. The CDR3 runs to 15 residues. V was pared by 1 base and J by 7 bases, with 14 bases between. The CDR3 DNA is TGTGCCAGCAGCTTAGGAGGGGATTTGGGACAGCCCCAGCATTTT. Protein sequence: CASSLGGDLGQPQHF. Full variable domain (rest looked up from reference TRBV7-2 and TRBJ1-5): GAGVSQSPSNKVTEKGKDVELRCDPISGHTALYWYRQSLGQGLEFLIYFQGNSAPDKSGLPSDRFSAERTGGSVSTLTIQRTQQEDSAVYLCASSLGGDLGQPQHFGDGTRLSIL.

The chain couples TRBV12-3 or TRBV12-4 to TRBJ1-1, with a weak D call TRBD1 (5 bases). The CDR3 sequence is 13 residues long. The germline V and J ends were trimmed by 2 bases and 6 bases, with 10 bases remaining between them. CDR3 DNA sequence: TGTGCCAGCAGTTTATGGGGGGTCCCTGAAGCTTTCTTT. Its translation: CASSLWGVPEAFF.

The chain uses TRBV12-3 or TRBV12-4 and TRBJ1-5; perhaps TRBD1 as D (5 bases). The CDR3 sequence is 16 residues long. V gave up 6 bases and J gave up 6 bases, with 21 bases separating them. Written as DNA, the CDR3 is TGTGCCAGCAGGCCTCCGAGCGGGGGATACGGTCAGCCCCAGCATTTT. It codes for CASRPPSGGYGQPQHF.

This chain connects TRBV20-1 to TRBJ2-7; D is undetermined. The CDR3 runs 11 residues. V shed 2 bases and J shed 2 bases, with 4 bases lying between them. Germline CDR1 is DFQATT and CDR2 is SNEGSKA (reference sequence). CDR3 coding DNA: TGCAGTGCTAGAAGGGCCTACGAGCAGTACTTC. Translating it yields CSARRAYEQYF.

This clonotype was seen more than once but under ten times. The J gene is TRBJ2-2, the V gene TRBV29-1; D unclear. This CDR3 region has 13 residues. Germline lookup yields CDR1 SQVTM and CDR2 ANQGSEA. The ends were cut back, 5 bases at V and 0 bases at J, with 7 bases in the middle. The CDR3 DNA reads as TGCAGCGTTAGGAAGTCGAACACCGGGGAGCTGTTTTTT. Protein sequence: CSVRKSNTGELFF.

V and J are TRBV18 and TRBJ2-3, with TRBD2 matching 11 bases. In germline, CDR1 is KGHSH, CDR2 LQKENI. The CDR3 is made up of 18 amino acids. The V gene end was trimmed by 3 bases and the J gene end by 2 bases; junction bases not matched to a gene: 10. The CDR3 spells CASSPDMTSGASTDTQYF. The CDR3 DNA sequence: TGTGCCAGCTCACCCGATATGACTAGCGGGGCCTCCACAGATACGCAGTATTTT.

In its sample, this clonotype was seen a few times. The chain links TRBV6-5 to TRBJ2-5; 7 bases match TRBD2. This CDR3 has 15 residues. The ends lost 8 bases at V and 2 bases at J; junction bases unmatched: 11. The germline CDR1 and CDR2 sequences are MNHEY and SVGAGI. For the CDR3, the DNA is TGTGCCAGCGAGACCTTACTCGGGGGGCAAGAGACCCAGTACTTC. Residues: CASETLLGGQETQYF.

The chain combines TRBV30 with TRBJ2-2; the match to TRBD1 covers 8 bases. Germline V CDR1 and CDR2: GTSNPN, SVGIG (reference sequence). J was trimmed by 7 bases and V by 3 bases; bases with no gene match: 7. The CDR3 totals 14 residues. CDR3 residues: CAWRGTGLGGELFF. The CDR3 region has the DNA TGTGCCTGGAGAGGGACAGGCCTTGGCGGGGAGCTGTTTTTT. The variable domain in full, with the rest retrieved from reference TRBV30 and TRBJ2-2, is SQTIHQWPATLVQPVGSPLSLECTVEGTSNPNLYWYRQAAGRGLQLLFYSVGIGQISSEVPQNLSASRPQDRQFILSSKKLLLSDSGFYLCAWRGTGLGGELFFGEGSRLTVL.

This clonotype has just a few counts. The gene calls are TRBV9 and TRBJ2-1; 9 bases line up with TRBD2. The CDR3 has 13 amino acids. Germline values: CDR1 SGDLS, CDR2 YYNGEE. The ends lost 2 bases at V and 9 bases at J; junction bases unmatched: 3. The CDR3 reads CASSVAGGPEQFF. The CDR3 DNA sequence: TGTGCCAGCAGCGTGGCGGGGGGGCCTGAGCAGTTCTTC.

The rearrangement joins TRBV5-5 to TRBJ1-3, with 11 bases aligning to TRBD1. The CDR3 contains 15 residues. The germline gives CDR1 SGHKS, CDR2 YYEKEE (reference sequence). V shed 4 bases and J 0 bases; nucleotides not matched to a gene: 0. CDR3 sequence (DNA): TGTGCCAGCAGCGGGACAGGGGGCTCTGGAAACACCATATATTTT. Amino acids: CASSGTGGSGNTIYF.

This clonotype was seen only a few times. The chain combines TRBV7-9 with TRBJ1-5; possibly TRBD1 for D (5 bases). V lost 5 bases and J lost 0, with 8 bases in between. This CDR3 is 14 amino acids long. The germline CDR1 and CDR2 sequences are SEHNR and FQNEAQ (reference sequence). The CDR3 bases are TGTGCCAGCAGCAGGGACGGTAGCAATCAGCCCCAGCATTTT. Amino acids: CASSRDGSNQPQHF. Drawing the rest from reference TRBV7-9 and TRBJ1-5, the complete variable domain is DTGVSQNPRHKITKRGQNVTFRCDPISEHNRLYWYRQTLGQGPEFLTYFQNEAQLEKSRLLSDRFSAERPKGSFSTLEIQRTEQGDSAMYLCASSRDGSNQPQHFGDGTRLSIL.

For the CDR3, the DNA is TGTGCCAGCAGCCCCCGGGCGGGGCCCGCCTACGAGCAGTACGTC. Amino acids: CASSPRAGPAYEQYV. V and J are TRBV5-6 and TRBJ2-7; possible D gene TRBD2, 6 bases. The V gene's germline CDR1 is SGHDT and CDR2 YYEEEE. The CDR3 contains 15 residues. Trimming removed 4 bases at V and 2 bases at J, with 16 bases between.

This clonotype was seen a few times. The chain employs TRBV6-2 or TRBV6-3 and TRBJ2-1; D unresolved. V was pared by 8 bases and J by 2 bases, with 13 bases between. The CDR3 extends over 14 amino acids. Germline V CDR1 and CDR2: MNHEY, SVGEGT. The DNA for the CDR3 is TGTGCCAGCGGTGGTTTGGGCCCCTACAATGAGCAGTTCTTC. Protein sequence: CASGGLGPYNEQFF.

This sequence joins TRBV4-1 and TRBJ2-7, with 11 nucleotides matching TRBD2. The ends lost 2 bases at V and 6 bases at J; junction bases unmatched: 6. CDR1 and CDR2 (germline): MGHRA, YSYEKL. The CDR3 loop spans 15 amino acids. The CDR3 DNA reads TGCGCCAGCAGCCAACATAGCGGGGGGGCGTTCGAGCAGTACTTC. It encodes CASSQHSGGAFEQYF.

This chain joins TRBV11-2 and TRBJ1-6; no definite D call. Between the trimmed V and J ends, which lost 2 bases and 7 bases, there was a span of 27 bases. There are 20 residues in the CDR3. Germline V lookup: CDR1 SGHAT, CDR2 FQNNGV. CDR3 in DNA: TGTGCCAGCAGCTTACCCCCTTCCCGGACCATGGAAGGATGGAATTCACCCCTCCACTTT. Translation gives CASSLPPSRTMEGWNSPLHF.

The CDR3 sequence is CASSELAGGVQETQYF. The CDR3 region has the DNA TGTGCCAGCAGTGAATTAGCGGGGGGCGTACAAGAGACCCAGTACTTC. V usage is TRBV2 and J usage is TRBJ2-5, with TRBD2 matching 10 bases. Germline V gene data show CDR1 as SNHLY and CDR2 as FYNNEI. This CDR3 has 16 amino acids. V lost 2 bases and J lost 2; bases outside the gene matches: 5. The full variable domain, with the rest looked up from reference TRBV2 and TRBJ2-5, is EPEVTQTPSHQVTQMGQEVILRCVPISNHLYFYWYRQILGQKVEFLVSFYNNEISEKSEIFDDQFSVERPDGSNFTLKIRSTKLEDSAMYFCASSELAGGVQETQYFGPGTRLLVL.

This rearrangement joins TRBV4-2 to TRBJ2-7; D is possibly TRBD2 (5 bases). Germline assignment: CDR1 LGHNA and CDR2 YNFKEQ. Trimming cost V 5 bases and J 5 bases, with 7 bases left between them. The CDR3 extends over 11 amino acids. In nucleotides, the CDR3 is TGTGCCAGCAGCATGGGAGACGAGCAGTACGTC. Its protein is CASSMGDEQYV.

The chain joins TRBV7-9 to TRBJ2-7; D ambiguous. Per germline, CDR1 SEHNR and CDR2 FQNEAQ (reference sequence). The V end lost 4 bases, the J end lost 0 bases, and 7 bases lay between the germline ends. CDR3 size: 13 residues. CDR3 sequence reads: CASSSGTSYEQYF. CDR3 DNA: TGTGCCAGCAGCTCCGGAACCTCCTACGAGCAGTACTTC.

The chain uses TRBV27 and TRBJ2-1; 7 bases align to TRBD2. The V gene's germline CDR1 is MNHEY and CDR2 SMNVEV (reference sequence). The CDR3 contains 15 residues. The trim removed 5 bases at V and 8 bases at J, leaving 12 bases unmatched. CDR3: CASSPLGGPGDEQFF. The CDR3 DNA reads as TGTGCCAGCAGTCCCTTGGGAGGGCCTGGGGATGAGCAGTTCTTC.

This clonotype was picked up a small number of times. V usage is TRBV7-6 and J usage is TRBJ2-7; D uncertain. Germline V gene data show CDR1 as SGHVS and CDR2 as FNYEAQ. The length of the CDR3 is 12 residues. The V end lost 3 bases, the J end lost 5 bases, and 8 bases lay between the germline ends. For the CDR3, the DNA is TGTGCCAGCAGCTTTATTAGTGACGAGCAGTACTTC. Amino acid sequence: CASSFISDEQYF.

This clonotype has a handful of counts. The rearrangement links TRBV5-1 to TRBJ1-1; 7 nucleotides align to TRBD1. Germline-derived CDR1 and CDR2 are SGHRS and YFSETQ. This CDR3 has 14 residues. Trimming removed 0 bases from V and 5 bases from J; junction bases left unmatched: 4. The CDR3 sequence: CASSLGDSGTEAFF. The CDR3 coding sequence is TGCGCCAGCAGCTTGGGGGACAGTGGGACTGAAGCTTTCTTT.

This clonotype came up a few times. The chain links TRBV11-2 to TRBJ1-5; D is possibly TRBD1 (5 bases). The CDR3 contains 15 residues. In germline, CDR1 is SGHAT, CDR2 FQNNGV. Trimming cost V 5 bases and J 5 bases, with 16 bases left between them. CDR3 sequence (DNA): TGTGCCAGCAGCGGAGGGGTGGAGGGGCATCAGCCCCAGCATTTT. This codes for CASSGGVEGHQPQHF.

The V and J genes are TRBV12-3 or TRBV12-4 and TRBJ1-6; D unclear. V was clipped by 1 base and J by 10 bases, with 8 bases between them. CDR3 length: 13 residues. CDR3 residues: CASSLGRYSPLHF. CDR3 coding DNA: TGTGCCAGCAGTTTAGGGAGGTACTCACCCCTCCACTTT.